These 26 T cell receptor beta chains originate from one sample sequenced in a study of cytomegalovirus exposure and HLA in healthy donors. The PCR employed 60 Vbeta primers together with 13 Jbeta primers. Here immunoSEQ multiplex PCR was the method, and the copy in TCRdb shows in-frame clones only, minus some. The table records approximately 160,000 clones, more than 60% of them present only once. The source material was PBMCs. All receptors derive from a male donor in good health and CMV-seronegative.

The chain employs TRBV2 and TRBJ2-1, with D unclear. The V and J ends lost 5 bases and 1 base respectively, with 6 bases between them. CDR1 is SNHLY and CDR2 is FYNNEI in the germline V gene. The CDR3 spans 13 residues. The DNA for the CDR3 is TGTGCCAGCAGTTTATCGTCCTACAATGAGCAGTTCTTC. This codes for CASSLSSYNEQFF.

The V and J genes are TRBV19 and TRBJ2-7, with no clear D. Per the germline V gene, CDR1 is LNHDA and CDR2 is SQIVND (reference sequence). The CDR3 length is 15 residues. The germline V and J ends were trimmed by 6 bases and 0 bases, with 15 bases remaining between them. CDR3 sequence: CASSSASPASYEQYF. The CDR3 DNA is TGTGCCAGTAGCTCCGCGTCCCCCGCCTCCTACGAGCAGTACTTC. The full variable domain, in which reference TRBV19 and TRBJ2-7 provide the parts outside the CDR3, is DGGITQSPKYLFRKEGQNVTLSCEQNLNHDAMYWYRQDPGQGLRLIYYSQIVNDFQKGDIAEGYSVSREKKESFPLTVTSAQKNPTAFYLCASSSASPASYEQYFGPGTRLTVT.

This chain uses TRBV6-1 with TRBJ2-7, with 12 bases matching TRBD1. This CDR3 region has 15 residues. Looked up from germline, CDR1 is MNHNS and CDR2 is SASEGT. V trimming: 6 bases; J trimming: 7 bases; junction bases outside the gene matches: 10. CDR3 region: CASRRAGTGGVEQYF. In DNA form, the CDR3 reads TGTGCCAGCAGGAGGGCCGGGACAGGGGGCGTTGAGCAGTACTTC.

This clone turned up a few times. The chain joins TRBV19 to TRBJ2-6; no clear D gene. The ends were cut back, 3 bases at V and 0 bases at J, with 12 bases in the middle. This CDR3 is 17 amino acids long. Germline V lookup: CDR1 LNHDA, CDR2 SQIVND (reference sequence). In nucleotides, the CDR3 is TGTGCCAGTAGTATGTCATTCGGTAACTCTGGGGCCAACGTCCTGACTTTC. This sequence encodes CASSMSFGNSGANVLTF.

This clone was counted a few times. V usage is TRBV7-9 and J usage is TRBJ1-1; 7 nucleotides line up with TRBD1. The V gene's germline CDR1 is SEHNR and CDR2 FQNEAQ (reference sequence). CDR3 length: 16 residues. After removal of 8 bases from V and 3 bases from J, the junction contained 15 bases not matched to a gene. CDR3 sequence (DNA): TGTGCCAGCTTAGACAGGGAGGCGGTGCAGGACACTGAAGCTTTCTTT. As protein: CASLDREAVQDTEAFF.

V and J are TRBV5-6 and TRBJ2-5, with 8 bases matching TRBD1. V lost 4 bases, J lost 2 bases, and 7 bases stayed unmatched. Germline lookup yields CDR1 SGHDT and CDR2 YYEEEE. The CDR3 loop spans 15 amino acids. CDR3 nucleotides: TGTGCCAGCAGCCTCGGACAGGGCGCTCAAGAGACCCAGTACTTC. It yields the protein CASSLGQGAQETQYF.

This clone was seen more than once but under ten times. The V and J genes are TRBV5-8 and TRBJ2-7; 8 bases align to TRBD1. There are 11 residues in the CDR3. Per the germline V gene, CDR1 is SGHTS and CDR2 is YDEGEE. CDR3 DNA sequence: TGTGGAGGACAGGGAACGGGGGAGCAGTACTTC. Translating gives CGGQGTGEQYF. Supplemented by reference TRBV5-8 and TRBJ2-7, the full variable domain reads EAGVTQSPTHLIKTRGQQATLRCSPISGHTSVYWYQQALGLGLQFLLWYDEGEERNRGNFPPRFSGRQFPNYSSELNVNALELEDSALYLCGGQGTGEQYFGPGTRLTVT.

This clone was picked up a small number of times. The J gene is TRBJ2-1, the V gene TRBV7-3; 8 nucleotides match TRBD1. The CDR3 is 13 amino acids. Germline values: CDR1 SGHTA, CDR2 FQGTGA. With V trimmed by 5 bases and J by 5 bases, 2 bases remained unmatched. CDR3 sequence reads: CASSQGANNEQFF. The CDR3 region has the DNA TGTGCCAGCAGCCAGGGGGCGAACAATGAGCAGTTCTTC.

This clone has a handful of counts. The CDR3 DNA reads as TGTGCCTGGGGACCTAGCCGCCTTGAGCAGTTCTTC. As protein: CAWGPSRLEQFF. The chain employs TRBV30 and TRBJ2-1; D is perhaps TRBD2 (5 bases). V was trimmed by 5 bases and J by 9 bases, leaving 14 bases between them. This CDR3 comprises 12 residues. In germline, CDR1 is GTSNPN, CDR2 SVGIG (reference sequence).

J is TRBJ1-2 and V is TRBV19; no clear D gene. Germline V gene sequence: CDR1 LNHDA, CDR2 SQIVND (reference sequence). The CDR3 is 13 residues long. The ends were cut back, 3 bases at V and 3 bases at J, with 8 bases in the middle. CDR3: CASSIRSDYGYTF. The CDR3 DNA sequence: TGTGCCAGTAGTATTCGGTCGGACTATGGCTACACCTTC. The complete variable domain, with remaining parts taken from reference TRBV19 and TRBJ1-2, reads DGGITQSPKYLFRKEGQNVTLSCEQNLNHDAMYWYRQDPGQGLRLIYYSQIVNDFQKGDIAEGYSVSREKKESFPLTVTSAQKNPTAFYLCASSIRSDYGYTFGSGTRLTVV.

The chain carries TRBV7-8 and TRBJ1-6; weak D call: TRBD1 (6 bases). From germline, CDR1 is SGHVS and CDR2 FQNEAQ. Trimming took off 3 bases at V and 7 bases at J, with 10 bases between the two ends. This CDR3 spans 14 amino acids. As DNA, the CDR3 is TGTGCCAGCAGCTTTCCGGACAGAAATTCACCCCTCCACTTT. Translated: CASSFPDRNSPLHF.

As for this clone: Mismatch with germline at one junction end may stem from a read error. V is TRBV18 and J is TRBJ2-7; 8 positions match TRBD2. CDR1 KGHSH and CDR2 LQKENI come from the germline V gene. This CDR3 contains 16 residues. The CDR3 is CASSPLRGGSSYEQYF. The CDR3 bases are TGTGCCAGCTCTCCACTCCGCGGGGGGAGCTCCTACGAGCAGTACTTC.

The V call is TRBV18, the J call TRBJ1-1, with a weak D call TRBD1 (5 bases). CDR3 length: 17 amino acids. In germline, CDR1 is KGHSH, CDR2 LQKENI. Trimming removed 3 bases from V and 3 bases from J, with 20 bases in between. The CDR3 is CASSPLGGDHGDTEAFF. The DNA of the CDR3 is TGTGCCAGCTCACCCCTAGGAGGGGACCATGGGGACACTGAAGCTTTCTTT.

The CDR3 here is CAWSIQGVNTQYF. DNA for the CDR3: TGTGCCTGGAGTATCCAGGGGGTCAATACGCAGTATTTT. The chain recombines TRBV30 with TRBJ2-3; 7 bases agree with TRBD1. The CDR3 is 13 residues long. Per the germline V gene, CDR1 is GTSNPN and CDR2 is SVGIG (reference sequence). The ends lost 2 bases at V and 7 bases at J; junction bases unmatched: 6.

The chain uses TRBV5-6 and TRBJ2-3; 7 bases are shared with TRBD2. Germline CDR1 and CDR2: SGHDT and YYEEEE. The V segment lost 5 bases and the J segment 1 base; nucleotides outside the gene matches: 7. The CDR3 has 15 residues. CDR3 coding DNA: TGTGCCAGCAGTCGAAGCGGGGAAGGCACAGATACGCAGTATTTT. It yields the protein CASSRSGEGTDTQYF.

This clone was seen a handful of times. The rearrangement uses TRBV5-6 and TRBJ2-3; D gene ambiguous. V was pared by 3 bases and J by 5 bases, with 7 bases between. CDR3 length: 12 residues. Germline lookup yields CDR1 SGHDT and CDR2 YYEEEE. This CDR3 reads CASSSYGDTQYF. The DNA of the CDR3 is TGTGCCAGCAGCTCGTACGGAGATACGCAGTATTTT.

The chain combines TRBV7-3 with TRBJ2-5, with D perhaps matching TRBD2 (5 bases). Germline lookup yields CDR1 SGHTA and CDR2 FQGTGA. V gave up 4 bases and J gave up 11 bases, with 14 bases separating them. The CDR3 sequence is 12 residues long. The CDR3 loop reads CASSSGGREQYF. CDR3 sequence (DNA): TGTGCCAGCAGCTCCGGAGGAAGAGAGCAGTACTTC. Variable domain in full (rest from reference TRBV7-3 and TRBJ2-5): GAGVSQTPSNKVTEKGKYVELRCDPISGHTALYWYRQSLGQGPEFLIYFQGTGAADDSGLPNDRFFAVRPEGSVSTLKIQRTERGDSAVYLCASSSGGREQYFGPGTRLLVL.

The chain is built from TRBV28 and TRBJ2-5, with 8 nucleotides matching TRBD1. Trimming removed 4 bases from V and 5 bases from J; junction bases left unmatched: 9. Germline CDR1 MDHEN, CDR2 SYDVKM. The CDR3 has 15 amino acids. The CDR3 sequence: CASSSQDRGGETQYF. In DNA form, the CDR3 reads TGTGCCAGCAGTTCCCAAGACAGGGGCGGTGAGACCCAGTACTTC.

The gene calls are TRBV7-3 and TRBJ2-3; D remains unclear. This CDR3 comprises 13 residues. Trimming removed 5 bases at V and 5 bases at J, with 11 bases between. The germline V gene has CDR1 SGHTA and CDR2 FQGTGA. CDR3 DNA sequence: TGTGCCAGCAGCCTGGCCCCGGGAGATACGCAGTATTTT. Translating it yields CASSLAPGDTQYF. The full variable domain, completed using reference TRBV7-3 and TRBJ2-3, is GAGVSQTPSNKVTEKGKYVELRCDPISGHTALYWYRQSLGQGPEFLIYFQGTGAADDSGLPNDRFFAVRPEGSVSTLKIQRTERGDSAVYLCASSLAPGDTQYFGPGTRLTVL.

CDR3 sequence: CASSSRGYNEQFF. DNA for the CDR3: TGTGCCAGCAGTTCAAGGGGTTACAATGAGCAGTTCTTC. J is TRBJ2-1 and V is TRBV28; a possible D gene is TRBD1 (5 bases). From germline, CDR1 is MDHEN and CDR2 SYDVKM. The CDR3 runs 13 residues. The germline V and J ends were trimmed by 4 bases and 4 bases, with 8 bases remaining between them.

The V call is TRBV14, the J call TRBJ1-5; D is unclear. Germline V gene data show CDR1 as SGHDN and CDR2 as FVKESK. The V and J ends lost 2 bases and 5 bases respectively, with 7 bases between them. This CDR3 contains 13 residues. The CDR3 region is CASSQFQDQPQHF. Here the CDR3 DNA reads TGTGCCAGCAGCCAATTCCAGGATCAGCCCCAGCATTTT. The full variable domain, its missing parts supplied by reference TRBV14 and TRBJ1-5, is EAGVTQFPSHSVIEKGQTVTLRCDPISGHDNLYWYRRVMGKEIKFLLHFVKESKQDESGMPNNRFLAERTGGTYSTLKVQPAELEDSGVYFCASSQFQDQPQHFGDGTRLSIL.

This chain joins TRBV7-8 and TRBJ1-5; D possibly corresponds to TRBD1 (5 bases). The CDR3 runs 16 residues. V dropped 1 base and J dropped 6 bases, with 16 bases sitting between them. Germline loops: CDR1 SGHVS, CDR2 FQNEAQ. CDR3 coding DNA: TGTGCCAGCAGCTTAGAAAGTCGGGGGGTCAGTCAGCCCCAGCATTTT. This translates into CASSLESRGVSQPQHF.

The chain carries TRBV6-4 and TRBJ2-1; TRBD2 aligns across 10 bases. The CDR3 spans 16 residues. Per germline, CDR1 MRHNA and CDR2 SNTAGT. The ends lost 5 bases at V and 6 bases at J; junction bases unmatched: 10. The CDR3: CASSPSKIAGGNEQFF. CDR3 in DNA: TGTGCCAGCAGTCCCAGTAAAATAGCGGGAGGCAATGAGCAGTTCTTC.

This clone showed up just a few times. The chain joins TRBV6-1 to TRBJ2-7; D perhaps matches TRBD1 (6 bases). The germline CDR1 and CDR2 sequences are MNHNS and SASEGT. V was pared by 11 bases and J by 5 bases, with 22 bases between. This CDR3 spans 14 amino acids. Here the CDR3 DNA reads TGTGCCGGGACGACGGGGCAGGGGTGGAACGAGCAGTACTTC. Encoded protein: CAGTTGQGWNEQYF.

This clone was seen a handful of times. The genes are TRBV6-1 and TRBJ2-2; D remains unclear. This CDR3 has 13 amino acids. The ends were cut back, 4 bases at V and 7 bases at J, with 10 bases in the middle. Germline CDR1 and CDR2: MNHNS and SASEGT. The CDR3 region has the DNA TGTGCCAGCAGTGCCTACCAGGACGGGGAGCTGTTTTTT. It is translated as CASSAYQDGELFF.

The DNA for the CDR3 is TGTGCCAGTAGTCCAACAACGGGACTAGCGGGACCCCGGGAGCTGTTTTTT. The encoded protein is CASSPTTGLAGPRELFF. The chain recombines TRBV19 with TRBJ2-2; 13 nucleotides line up with TRBD2. This CDR3 is built from 17 residues. CDR1 is LNHDA, CDR2 SQIVND, per germline (reference sequence). V was pared by 5 bases and J by 9 bases, with 12 bases of the junction left unmatched.